This TCR beta chain was sequenced during a study of blood T cell repertoires in COVID-19. Trimming cost V 3 bases and J 2 bases, with 4 bases left between them. This CDR3 has 12 amino acids. Germline V CDR1 and CDR2: MNHNS, SASEGT. Authors' analysis steps: Amplified reference gene primers provided the basis for estimating nucleated cell counts. Only in-frame clones appear in the TCRdb table, and some are missing; sequencing was by immunoSEQ multiplex PCR. Clonal size and the V and J genes are those of that table, whereas D and trimming came from the DNA. The sample has approximately 210,000 clones; 90% to 95% are singletons.

The receptor was derived from a man aged 30 to 39 with acute or convalescent COVID-19. Sequencing was done on a sample of peripheral blood. The rearrangement uses TRBV6-1 and TRBJ2-5; D is uncertain. The CDR3 here is CASSDVQETQYF. The CDR3 nucleotides are TGTGCCAGCAGTGACGTACAAGAGACCCAGTACTTC.